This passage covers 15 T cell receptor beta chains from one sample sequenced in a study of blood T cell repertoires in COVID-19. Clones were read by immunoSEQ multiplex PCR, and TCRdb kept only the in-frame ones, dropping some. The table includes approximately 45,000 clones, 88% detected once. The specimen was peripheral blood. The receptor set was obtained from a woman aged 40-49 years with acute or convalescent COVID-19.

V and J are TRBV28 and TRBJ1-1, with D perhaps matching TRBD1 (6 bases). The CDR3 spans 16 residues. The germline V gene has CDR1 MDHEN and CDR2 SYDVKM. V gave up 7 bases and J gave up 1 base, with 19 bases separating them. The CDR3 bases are TGTGCCAGCACCCTAAGGGGGTTCCCCCCGAACACTGAAGCTTTCTTT. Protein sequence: CASTLRGFPPNTEAFF.

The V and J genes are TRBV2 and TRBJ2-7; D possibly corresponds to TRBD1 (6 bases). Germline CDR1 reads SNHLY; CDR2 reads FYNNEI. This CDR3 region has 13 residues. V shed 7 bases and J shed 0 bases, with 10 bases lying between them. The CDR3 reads CASNGQFSYEQYF. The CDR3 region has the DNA TGTGCCAGCAATGGACAGTTCTCCTACGAGCAGTACTTC.

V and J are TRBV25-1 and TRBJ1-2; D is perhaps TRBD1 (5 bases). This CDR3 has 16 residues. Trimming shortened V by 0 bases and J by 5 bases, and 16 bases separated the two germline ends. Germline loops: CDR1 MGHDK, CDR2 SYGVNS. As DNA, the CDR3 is TGTGCCAGCAGTGAATATCAGACAGTGGGAAAGTATGGCTACACCTTC. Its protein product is CASSEYQTVGKYGYTF.

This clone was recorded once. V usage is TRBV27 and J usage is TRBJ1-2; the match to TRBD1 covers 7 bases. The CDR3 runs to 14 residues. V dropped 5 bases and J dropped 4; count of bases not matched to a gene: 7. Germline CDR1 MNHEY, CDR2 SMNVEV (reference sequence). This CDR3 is CASSNRQGSYGYTF. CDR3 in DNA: TGTGCCAGCAGTAATCGACAGGGAAGCTATGGCTACACCTTC.

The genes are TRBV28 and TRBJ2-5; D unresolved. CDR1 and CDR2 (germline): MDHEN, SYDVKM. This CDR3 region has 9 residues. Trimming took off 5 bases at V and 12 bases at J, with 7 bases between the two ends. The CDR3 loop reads CASSPPEYF. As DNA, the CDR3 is TGTGCCAGCAGTCCCCCGGAGTACTTC.

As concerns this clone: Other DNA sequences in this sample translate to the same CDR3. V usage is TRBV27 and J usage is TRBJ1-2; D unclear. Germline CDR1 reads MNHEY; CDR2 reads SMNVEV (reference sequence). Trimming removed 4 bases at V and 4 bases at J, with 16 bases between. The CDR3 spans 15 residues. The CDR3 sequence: CASSSRMSGPYGYTF. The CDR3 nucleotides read TGTGCCAGCAGTTCGCGGATGAGTGGCCCCTATGGCTACACCTTC.

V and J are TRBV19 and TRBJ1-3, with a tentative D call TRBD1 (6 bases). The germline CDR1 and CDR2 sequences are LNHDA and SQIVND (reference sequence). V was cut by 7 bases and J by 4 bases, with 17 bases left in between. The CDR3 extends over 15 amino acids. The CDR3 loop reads CASTQTGTKGNTIYF. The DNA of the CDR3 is TGTGCCAGTACCCAGACCGGGACAAAGGGAAACACCATATATTTT.

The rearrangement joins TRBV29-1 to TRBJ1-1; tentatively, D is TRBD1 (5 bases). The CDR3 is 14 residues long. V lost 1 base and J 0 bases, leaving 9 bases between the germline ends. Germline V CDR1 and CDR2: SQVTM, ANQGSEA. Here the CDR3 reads CSVEGGDLNTEAFF. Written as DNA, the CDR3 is TGCAGCGTTGAAGGGGGGGATCTGAACACTGAAGCTTTCTTT.

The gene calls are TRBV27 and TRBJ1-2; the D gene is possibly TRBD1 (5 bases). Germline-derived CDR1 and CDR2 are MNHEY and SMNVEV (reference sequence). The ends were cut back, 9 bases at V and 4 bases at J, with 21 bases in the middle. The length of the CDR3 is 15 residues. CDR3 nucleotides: TGTGCCAGTACTGATTTGACAGCCCACTCCTATGGCTACACCTTC. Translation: CASTDLTAHSYGYTF.

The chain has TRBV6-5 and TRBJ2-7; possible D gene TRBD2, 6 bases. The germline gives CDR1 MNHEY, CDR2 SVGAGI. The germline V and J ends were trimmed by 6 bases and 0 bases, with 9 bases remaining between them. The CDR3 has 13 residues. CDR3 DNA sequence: TGTGCCAGCAGGGACTATAACTCCTACGAGCAGTACTTC. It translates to CASRDYNSYEQYF.

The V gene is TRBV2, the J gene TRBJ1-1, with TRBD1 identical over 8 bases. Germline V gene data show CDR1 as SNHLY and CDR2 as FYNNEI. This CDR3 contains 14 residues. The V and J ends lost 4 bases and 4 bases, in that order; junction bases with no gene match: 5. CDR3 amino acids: CASSARTGSTEAFF. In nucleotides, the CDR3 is TGTGCCAGCAGTGCCAGGACAGGGAGCACTGAAGCTTTCTTT.

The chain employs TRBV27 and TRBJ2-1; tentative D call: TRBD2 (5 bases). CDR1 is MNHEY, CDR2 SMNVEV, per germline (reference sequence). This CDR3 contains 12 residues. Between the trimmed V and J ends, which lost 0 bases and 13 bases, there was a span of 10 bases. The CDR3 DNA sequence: TGTGCCAGCAGTTTATCTGTGGGAGTACAGTTCTTC. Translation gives CASSLSVGVQFF.

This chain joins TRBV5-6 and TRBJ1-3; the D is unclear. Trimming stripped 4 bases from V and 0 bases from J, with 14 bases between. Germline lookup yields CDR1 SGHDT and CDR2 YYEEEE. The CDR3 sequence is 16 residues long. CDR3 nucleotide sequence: TGTGCCAGCAGCGGGAGGAGAATAATCTCTGGAAACACCATATATTTT. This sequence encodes CASSGRRIISGNTIYF.

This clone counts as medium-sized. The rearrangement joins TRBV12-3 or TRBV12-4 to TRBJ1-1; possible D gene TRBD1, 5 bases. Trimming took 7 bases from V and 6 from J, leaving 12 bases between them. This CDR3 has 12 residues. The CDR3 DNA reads TGTGCCAGCATCCAACCAGGGCCTGAAGCTTTCTTT. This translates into CASIQPGPEAFF.

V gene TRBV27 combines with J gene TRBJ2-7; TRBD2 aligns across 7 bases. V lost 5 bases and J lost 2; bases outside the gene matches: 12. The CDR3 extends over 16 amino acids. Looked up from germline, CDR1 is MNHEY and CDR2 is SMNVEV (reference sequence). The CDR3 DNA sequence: TGTGCCAGCAGTACCGTTGGACTAGTGGCTGCCTACGAGCAGTACTTC. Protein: CASSTVGLVAAYEQYF.